Listed below are T cell receptor beta chains from one sample, sequenced in a study of T cells in Graves' hyperthyroidism and ophthalmopathy. TCRdb reanalysed the multiplex PCR reads using MiXCR and keeps one entry per CDR3 protein. There are 250,000 to 300,000 distinct CDR3 sequences in the sample; around 15% occur only once, and around 30% lies in the top ten. Material for sequencing was blood. The receptors were sampled from a woman between 45 and 60 years old with Graves' hyperthyroidism that later progressed to Graves' ophthalmopathy. Both conserved end residues are part of each CDR3. A D gene is named only where the DNA matches it firmly. Only part of the rows carry a size: once, few, many, or a class if the clone is expanded.

v_call: TRBV5-8; d_call: TRBD1; j_call: TRBJ2-2; clone_size: -; cdr3_aa: CASSYRQGPYPGELFF; cdr3_nt: TGTGCCAGCAGCTACCGACAGGGACCGTATCCCGGGGAGCTGTTTTTT
v_call: TRBV5-6; d_call: -; j_call: TRBJ2-7; clone_size: many; cdr3_aa: CATTELASSYEQYF; cdr3_nt: TGTGCCACCACGGAACTCGCGAGCTCCTACGAGCAGTACTTC
v_call: TRBV5-5; d_call: -; j_call: TRBJ1-4; clone_size: -; cdr3_aa: CASRKQAWNEKLFF; cdr3_nt: TGTGCCAGCAGGAAACAGGCTTGGAATGAAAAACTGTTTTTT
v_call: TRBV11-2; d_call: TRBD2; j_call: TRBJ2-5; clone_size: -; cdr3_aa: CASSPGTRAGETQYF; cdr3_nt: TGTGCCAGCAGCCCCGGGACTAGAGCGGGAGAGACCCAGTACTTC
v_call: TRBV7-8; d_call: -; j_call: TRBJ2-7; clone_size: many; cdr3_aa: CASSLWAQGGVEQYF; cdr3_nt: TGTGCCAGCAGCTTATGGGCCCAGGGGGGAGTTGAGCAGTACTTC
v_call: TRBV19; d_call: -; j_call: TRBJ1-4; clone_size: -; cdr3_aa: CASSTGPSPERLFF; cdr3_nt: TGTGCCAGTAGTACGGGACCGAGCCCTGAAAGACTGTTTTTT
v_call: TRBV20-1; d_call: TRBD2; j_call: TRBJ2-1; clone_size: many; cdr3_aa: CSADLAGRVNNEQFF; cdr3_nt: TGCAGTGCTGATCTAGCGGGAAGGGTAAACAATGAGCAGTTCTTC
v_call: TRBV19; d_call: -; j_call: TRBJ2-1; clone_size: -; cdr3_aa: CASSNARGGNEQFF; cdr3_nt: TGTGCCAGTAGTAATGCCAGGGGAGGGAATGAGCAGTTCTTC
v_call: TRBV20-1; d_call: -; j_call: TRBJ2-7; clone_size: many; cdr3_aa: CSARDQRGDSYEQYF; cdr3_nt: TGCAGTGCTAGAGATCAGAGGGGGGACTCCTACGAGCAGTACTTC
v_call: TRBV6-1; d_call: -; j_call: TRBJ1-5; clone_size: many; cdr3_aa: CASSESLGSNQPQHF; cdr3_nt: TGTGCCAGCAGTGAAAGTTTAGGTTCAAATCAGCCCCAGCATTTT